The clone carrying this T cell receptor beta chain was found a few times. TCRdb used MiXCR to reprocess the RT-PCR reads, holding one entry per CDR3 protein. The sample shows 410,000 or so distinct CDR3 sequences, 16% of them seen only once. This sample stems from a study of patients and donors after allogeneic stem cell transplantation. The sample taken for sequencing was blood, either unsorted or a sorted T cell fraction (not recorded which). The TCR comes from a human donor who was either an allogeneic HSCT recipient or a stem cell or donor lymphocyte infusion donor (not recorded which). It is not recorded whose cells these are; they may come from a transplant donor.

The CDR3 DNA sequence: TGCGCCAGCAGCTTGGCCGGGGCGCGAACTGAAGCTTTCTTT. Residues: CASSLAGARTEAFF. The V and J genes are TRBV5-1 and TRBJ1-1, with D possibly matching TRBD1 (5 bases). CDR3 size: 14 residues. Germline V gene data show CDR1 as SGHRS and CDR2 as YFSETQ. Trimming took off 0 bases at V and 5 bases at J, with 11 bases between the two ends.